This T cell receptor beta chain appears in the sequencing data of a study of blood T cells in healthy people across ages (dated by TCRdb to the mid-2010s). About the full investigation: In model experiments, roughly one uniquely barcoded TCR beta cDNA molecule per two T cells was captured by template switching. Age-related changes in TCR beta repertoire diversity were measured in the study by deep sequencing normalized with unique cDNA molecular identifiers. The donors were divided into four age groups: young (average around 17 years), middle-aged (about 39), aged (about 62) and long-lived (more than 75). To avoid experimental bias, donors of different ages were distributed randomly across sequencing lanes. Using the same blood draw, the study looked at two additional independent replicas of 1 million unique cDNA reads for two donors, one aged 18 to 30 and the other aged 80 or older.

Systemically healthy Caucasian individuals from Russia, 39 in total and aged roughly 6 to 100 years, were included as donors. Each donor gave ten milliliters of peripheral blood, drawn into EDTA-treated Vacutainer tubes. Ficoll-Paque density-gradient centrifugation was used to isolate PBMCs, with at least 7 million per sample. Trizol reagent was used to extract total RNA from the PBMCs, yielding at least 6 micrograms per sample. Naive CD45RAhigh/CD27high T cell percentages were measured by flow cytometry on a PBMC aliquot from every donor. Libraries came from 5' RACE. Sequenced on an Illumina HiSeq 2500. A second roughly 7 to 12 cycle PCR used a sample-barcoded 5' primer and a J-beta primer mix. A template-switch 5' adaptor carrying 12 random nucleotides introduced a unique molecular identifier onto each TCR beta cDNA molecule. At least 3 million CDR3-containing paired-end reads were obtained from each sample. The Mint cDNA synthesis kit, primed by a TRBC-specific oligonucleotide, was used to synthesize first-strand cDNA from all RNA. Following uracil-DNA glycosylase treatment, a first 18-cycle PCR with universal primers M1SS and BC2_uni_R was performed on all cDNA. In the source study's methods: Normalization of each sample was performed by random selection of 1 million high-quality reads, each carrying a distinct molecular identifier. Instead of being binned into consensus sequences, reads that shared molecular identifiers were thrown out. MiTCR, run with a Q25 quality threshold and the strictest error-elimination algorithm, handled CDR3 identification, clonotype clustering and error correction. A nonparametric unseen species model with Euler transformation was used to estimate lower-bound total TCR beta diversity. Clones were called with MiXCR by TCRdb after fastp trimmed the public reads at Q25, and only in-frame beta chains were retained. Rows with one shared CDR3 protein collapse into an entry with the most common genes and DNA. TCRdb, rather than the study authors, made the V and J calls. Recorded for this sample are about 630,000 distinct CDR3 sequences; 20% to 25% of them occurred a single time. The ten most abundant clones make up roughly 3.4% of the sample.

General study outcomes and caveats: Because the CMV infection status of the donors was unknown, age-related changes in expanded clonotypes may potentially have been confounded. Observed TCR beta diversity per million T cells fell roughly linearly with age, and a significant reduction was already apparent by age around 36. Compared with the aged group, more naive CD4+ T cells, fewer expanded clones and increased TCR diversity were shown by the long-lived group, suggesting age selection. Observed TCR beta diversity correlated strongly with the percentage of naive T cells measured by flow cytometry. Total diversity estimates from one million sequenced T cells were considered lower bounds and underestimates. Since profiling was done on bulk unsorted PBMCs, naive and antigen-experienced compartments could not be conclusively compared.

The junction carries 10 bases between V and J, which are trimmed by 1 base and 10 bases respectively. The germline V gene (reference sequence) specifies LGHDT as CDR1 and YNNKEL as CDR2. The CDR3, cysteine through phenylalanine, is 12 amino acids long. Only the CDR3 portion is preserved as DNA: 36 bases, with reading frame beginning at the first base. Many counts were recorded for this clonotype. Its antigen is unknown. Base qualities are not provided; no much larger clone lies one nucleotide away. The sequence came from a man aged 65 to 79 in good health. The rearranged segments are TRBV3-1 and TRBJ1-1, with no reliable assignment of the D segment. Material for sequencing was blood. The DNA sequence is as follows: TGTGCCAGCAGCCAAGTTACTGGGATAGCTTTCTTT. This gives the protein CASSQVTGIAFF.